This T cell receptor beta chain is drawn from a study of blood T cell repertoires in COVID-19 (TCRdb year 2020). Describing the broader study: Collaborator samples came from the United States, Italy and Spain and covered acute and convalescent phases of COVID-19. The prospective study material was composed of cDNA or gDNA derived from T cells, B-cell-depleted T cells, or PBMCs. The dataset comprised deeply sampled blood TCRbeta repertoires from subjects exposed to, actively infected with, or recovered from COVID-19. The repertoires were released in a freely available public database meant as a resource for research on the immune response to SARS-CoV-2. The samples were drawn from the first 160 participants of the ongoing ImmuneRACE study and from 1,254 subjects provided by 6 global collaborators. Nearly every sample came with metadata listing a de-identified subject ID, COVID-19 status, age in years and sex. HLA class I and class II types, where available, came from metadata supplied by the sample provider rather than from assay-based typing.

TCRbeta CDR3 regions were amplified from genomic DNA using the immunoSEQ Assay, a bias-controlled multiplex PCR. In the source study's methods: Within the assay, amplification of reference gene primers was used to estimate how many nucleated cells each sample contained. Sequence reads were collapsed and filtered to measure the absolute abundance of every unique TCRbeta CDR3 rearrangement. For each sample, productive Simpson clonality was calculated by taking the square root of Simpson's diversity index across productive rearrangements. The source is immuneACCESS, and TCRdb retained only in-frame sequences with V and J called. Part of the clones is not carried over; for the studies checked, unresolved V genes explain less than half of this, and the remainder is unexplained. That table is the source of V, J and clone size, and D and trimming were worked out from the DNA. The sample table records about 170,000 clones; 87% of these occur just once. Clones ranked in the top ten supply roughly 1.5% of the sample.

The paper as a whole reports these results and caveats: Clinical and demographic metadata were provided uncurated, with the amount varying by source and participant.

Whole blood was collected in K2EDTA tubes by collaborating institutions according to the institutions' own protocols. For TCRbeta analysis, collaborator samples were shipped as frozen whole blood, as isolated PBMCs, or as DNA extracted from either sample type. As regards this clone: It lacks a known antigen. No much larger clone is present one base from it, and per-base qualities are unavailable.

The CDR3 runs 14 residues from the cysteine to the phenylalanine. The kept DNA is CDR3 alone, 42 bases in frame from the first base. Reading the germline V gene (reference sequence) gives CDR1 LNHDA and CDR2 SQIVND. For this chain, trimming is 7 bases at the V end and 7 bases at the J end, and the number of junction bases without a gene match is 9. This clonotype originated in a woman aged 45 to 65 with acute or convalescent COVID-19. The chain is made from TRBV19 and TRBJ1-2, with TRBD1 identical over 10 junction bases. The sample comprised peripheral blood. The sequenced DNA: TGTGCCAGTACCGGGACAGGGGAGAAGGGTGGCTACACCTTC. Its translation reads: CASTGTGEKGGYTF.